The next 12 T cell receptor beta chains were all read from a single sample in a study of cytotoxic CD8 clonotypes in ibrutinib-treated CLL. Sequencing was performed with immunoSEQ multiplex PCR; in TCRdb, only in-frame clones are kept and a portion is missing. The sample consists of about 30,000 clones, 45% to 65% of them appearing once. The source material was PBMCs, sampled before ibrutinib treatment. The receptors originated from a human donor with chronic lymphocytic leukemia.

The chain carries TRBV29-1 and TRBJ2-1; D call uncertain. V gave up 4 bases and J gave up 7 bases, with 8 bases separating them. CDR3 length: 11 residues. Germline V gene lookup returns CDR1 SQVTM and CDR2 ANQGSEA. In nucleotides, the CDR3 is TGCAGCGTTGTTACTCCTAATGAGCAGTTCTTC. This translates into CSVVTPNEQFF.

This clone turned up a few times. This rearrangement joins TRBV4-2 to TRBJ1-1; TRBD1 is a possible D gene (5 bases). This CDR3 is 15 amino acids long. From germline, CDR1 is LGHNA and CDR2 YNFKEQ. Trimming removed 0 bases at V and 0 bases at J, with 8 bases between. The CDR3 DNA follows: TGTGCCAGCAGCCAAGATCAGGGCTTGAACACTGAAGCTTTCTTT. Amino acids: CASSQDQGLNTEAFF.

The rearrangement uses TRBV10-3 and TRBJ2-7; a weak D match, TRBD2 (6 bases). Germline V gives CDR1 ENHRY, CDR2 SYGVKD. V was shortened by 2 bases and J by 2 bases, with 10 bases between the two germline ends. The CDR3 runs to 14 residues. The DNA for the CDR3 is TGTGCCATCAGTGAGGGGTCTAGCGCCTACGAGCAGTACTTC. Its translation: CAISEGSSAYEQYF.

The chain carries TRBV4-1 and TRBJ1-1, with D maybe TRBD1 (5 bases). The V and J ends lost 6 bases and 0 bases respectively, with 14 bases between them. Per the germline V gene, CDR1 is MGHRA and CDR2 is YSYEKL. The CDR3 runs to 15 residues. CDR3 in amino acids: CASSGYGGMNTEAFF. CDR3 DNA sequence: TGCGCCAGCAGTGGTTACGGGGGAATGAACACTGAAGCTTTCTTT.

The rearrangement uses TRBV9 and TRBJ2-1; D not certain. The CDR3 is 12 amino acids. The V end was cut by 3 bases, the J end by 4 bases, with 5 bases between. Germline V gene data show CDR1 as SGDLS and CDR2 as YYNGEE. CDR3 loop: CASSADYNEQFF. The CDR3 nucleotides are TGTGCCAGCAGCGCCGATTACAATGAGCAGTTCTTC.

The chain employs TRBV4-1 and TRBJ1-3; possibly TRBD1 for D (6 bases). Germline V CDR1 and CDR2: MGHRA, YSYEKL. The CDR3 is made up of 16 amino acids. V shed 0 bases and J shed 1 base, with 10 bases lying between them. The CDR3 sequence is CASSQDLRGSGNTIYF. The CDR3 region has the DNA TGCGCCAGCAGCCAAGATTTGAGGGGGTCTGGAAACACCATATATTTT.

CDR3 sequence reads: CSVGTHSYEQYF. CDR3 nucleotides: TGCAGCGTTGGGACCCACTCCTACGAGCAGTACTTC. The rearrangement joins TRBV29-1 to TRBJ2-7, with D unresolved. The V and J ends lost 4 bases and 0 bases respectively, with 7 bases between them. Germline CDR1 is SQVTM and CDR2 is ANQGSEA. CDR3 length equals 12 residues.

The sample holds a few counts of this clone. The chain is built from TRBV27 and TRBJ2-5, with 9 bases fitting TRBD1. The germline V gene encodes CDR1 MNHEY and CDR2 SMNVEV (reference sequence). V lost 6 bases and J lost 2; bases outside the gene matches: 7. There are 15 residues in the CDR3. DNA of the CDR3: TGTGCCAGCAGACCCGGGACAGGGCCTCAAGAGACCCAGTACTTC. Its protein product is CASRPGTGPQETQYF.

The chain is built from TRBV6-6 and TRBJ1-2; D is undetermined. In germline, CDR1 is MNHNY, CDR2 SVGAGI (reference sequence). With 2 bases removed from V and 4 bases from J, the gap between germline ends came to 8 bases. The CDR3 is 13 residues long. The CDR3 nucleotides are TGTGCCAGCAGTTACGTCACGGCCTATGGCTACACCTTC. This codes for CASSYVTAYGYTF.

DNA of the CDR3: TGTGCCATCAGCAGAGGACAGACTGAAAAACTGTTTTTT. Its protein is CAISRGQTEKLFF. This chain links TRBV10-3 with TRBJ1-4; D perhaps matches TRBD1 (6 bases). Germline V gives CDR1 ENHRY, CDR2 SYGVKD. This CDR3 contains 13 residues. Trimming shortened V by 6 bases and J by 7 bases, and 12 bases separated the two germline ends.

The chain carries TRBV7-8 and TRBJ1-4, with D hard to call. Germline V gene data show CDR1 as SGHVS and CDR2 as FQNEAQ. The V gene lost 3 bases and the J gene lost 7 bases, with 12 bases spanning the gap. The CDR3 extends over 14 amino acids. Here the CDR3 reads CASSFREEGEKLFF. The CDR3 DNA reads TGTGCCAGCAGCTTCAGAGAAGAGGGTGAAAAACTGTTTTTT.

This clone was seen more than once but under ten times. The chain recombines TRBV27 with TRBJ2-7; D may be TRBD1 (6 bases). V lost 7 bases and J lost 2, with 9 bases in between. This CDR3 region has 12 residues. Germline V gives CDR1 MNHEY, CDR2 SMNVEV (reference sequence). Here the CDR3 reads CASKAGAYEQYF. Written as DNA, the CDR3 is TGTGCCAGCAAGGCAGGGGCCTACGAGCAGTACTTC.